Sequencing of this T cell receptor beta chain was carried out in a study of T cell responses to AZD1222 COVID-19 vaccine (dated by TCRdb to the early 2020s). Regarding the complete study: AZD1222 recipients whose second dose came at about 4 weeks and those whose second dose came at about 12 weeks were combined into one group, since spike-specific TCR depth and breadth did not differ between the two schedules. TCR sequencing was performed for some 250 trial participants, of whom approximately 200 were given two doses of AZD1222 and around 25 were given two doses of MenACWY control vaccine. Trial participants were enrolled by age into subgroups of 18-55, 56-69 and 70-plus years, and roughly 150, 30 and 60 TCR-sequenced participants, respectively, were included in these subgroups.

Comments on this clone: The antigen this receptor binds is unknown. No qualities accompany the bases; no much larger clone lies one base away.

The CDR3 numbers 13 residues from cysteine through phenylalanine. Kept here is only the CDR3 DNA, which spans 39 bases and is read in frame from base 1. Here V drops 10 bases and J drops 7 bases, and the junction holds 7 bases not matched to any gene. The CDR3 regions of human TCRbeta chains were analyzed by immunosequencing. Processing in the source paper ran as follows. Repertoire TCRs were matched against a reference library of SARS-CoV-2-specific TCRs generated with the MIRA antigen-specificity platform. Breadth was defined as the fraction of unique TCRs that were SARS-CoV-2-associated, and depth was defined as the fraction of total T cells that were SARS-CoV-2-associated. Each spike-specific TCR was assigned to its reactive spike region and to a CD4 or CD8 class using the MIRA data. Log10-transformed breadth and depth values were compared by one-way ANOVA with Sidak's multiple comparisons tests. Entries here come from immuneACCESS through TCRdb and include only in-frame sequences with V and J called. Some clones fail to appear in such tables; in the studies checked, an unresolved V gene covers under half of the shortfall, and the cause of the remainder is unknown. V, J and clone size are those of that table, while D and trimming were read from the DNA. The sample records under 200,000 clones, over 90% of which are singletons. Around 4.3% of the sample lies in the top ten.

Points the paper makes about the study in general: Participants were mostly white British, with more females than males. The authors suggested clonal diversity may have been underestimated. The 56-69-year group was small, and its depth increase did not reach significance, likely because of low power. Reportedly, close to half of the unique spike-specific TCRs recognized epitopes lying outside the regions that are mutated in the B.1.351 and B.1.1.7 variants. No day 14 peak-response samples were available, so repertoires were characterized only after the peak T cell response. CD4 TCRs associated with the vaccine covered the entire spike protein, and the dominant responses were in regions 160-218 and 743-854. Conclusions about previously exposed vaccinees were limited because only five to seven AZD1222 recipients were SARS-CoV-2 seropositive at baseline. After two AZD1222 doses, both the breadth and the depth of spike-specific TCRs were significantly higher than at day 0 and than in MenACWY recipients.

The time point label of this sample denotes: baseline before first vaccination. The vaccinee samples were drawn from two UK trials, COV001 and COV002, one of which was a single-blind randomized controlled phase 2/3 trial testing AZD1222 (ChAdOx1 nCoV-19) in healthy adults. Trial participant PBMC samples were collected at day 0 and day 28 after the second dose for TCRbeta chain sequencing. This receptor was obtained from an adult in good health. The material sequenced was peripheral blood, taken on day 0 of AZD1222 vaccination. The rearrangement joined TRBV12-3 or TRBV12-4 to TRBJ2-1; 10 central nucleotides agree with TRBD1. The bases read TGTGCCACTCACAGACAGGGGGCGAATGAGCAGTTCTTC. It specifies CATHRQGANEQFF.